The clone carrying this T cell receptor (beta chain) was detected only a few times. The antigen remains undetermined. It was with a sample-barcoded 5' primer and a J-beta primer mix that a second PCR of about 6 to 12 cycles was run. Tagging of each cDNA molecule was performed by a template-switch adaptor with 12 random nucleotides. TCRdb ran MiXCR on the 5' RACE reads and lists one entry per CDR3 protein. The data show 780,000 or so distinct CDR3 sequences, with 20% to 30% seen just once and roughly 3.5% held by the top ten. Germline V gives CDR1 MDHEN, CDR2 SYDVKM. CDR3 length equals 17 residues. V lost 6 bases to trimming and J lost 2 bases; unmatched junction nucleotides: 15. The data derive from a study of blood T cells in healthy people across ages. Study results and caveats: Unsorted PBMCs blocked a conclusive comparison of naive and antigen-experienced cells.

These data also featured in a second study, about T cells of mothers and their children. Per that study: Samples came from a few healthy Caucasian mothers and their six children. Per child, around 3 million TCR beta CDR3 reads were obtained, against over 9 million per mother.

Sequencing used blood. The rearrangement uses TRBV28 and TRBJ1-2; 7 bases line up with TRBD1. The sequence came from a boy between 10 and 17 years old in good health. CDR3 sequence (DNA): TGTGCCAGCAGCCGCCGACAGGGTCGCGAGGTGAACTATGGCTACACCTTC. Protein product: CASSRRQGREVNYGYTF.